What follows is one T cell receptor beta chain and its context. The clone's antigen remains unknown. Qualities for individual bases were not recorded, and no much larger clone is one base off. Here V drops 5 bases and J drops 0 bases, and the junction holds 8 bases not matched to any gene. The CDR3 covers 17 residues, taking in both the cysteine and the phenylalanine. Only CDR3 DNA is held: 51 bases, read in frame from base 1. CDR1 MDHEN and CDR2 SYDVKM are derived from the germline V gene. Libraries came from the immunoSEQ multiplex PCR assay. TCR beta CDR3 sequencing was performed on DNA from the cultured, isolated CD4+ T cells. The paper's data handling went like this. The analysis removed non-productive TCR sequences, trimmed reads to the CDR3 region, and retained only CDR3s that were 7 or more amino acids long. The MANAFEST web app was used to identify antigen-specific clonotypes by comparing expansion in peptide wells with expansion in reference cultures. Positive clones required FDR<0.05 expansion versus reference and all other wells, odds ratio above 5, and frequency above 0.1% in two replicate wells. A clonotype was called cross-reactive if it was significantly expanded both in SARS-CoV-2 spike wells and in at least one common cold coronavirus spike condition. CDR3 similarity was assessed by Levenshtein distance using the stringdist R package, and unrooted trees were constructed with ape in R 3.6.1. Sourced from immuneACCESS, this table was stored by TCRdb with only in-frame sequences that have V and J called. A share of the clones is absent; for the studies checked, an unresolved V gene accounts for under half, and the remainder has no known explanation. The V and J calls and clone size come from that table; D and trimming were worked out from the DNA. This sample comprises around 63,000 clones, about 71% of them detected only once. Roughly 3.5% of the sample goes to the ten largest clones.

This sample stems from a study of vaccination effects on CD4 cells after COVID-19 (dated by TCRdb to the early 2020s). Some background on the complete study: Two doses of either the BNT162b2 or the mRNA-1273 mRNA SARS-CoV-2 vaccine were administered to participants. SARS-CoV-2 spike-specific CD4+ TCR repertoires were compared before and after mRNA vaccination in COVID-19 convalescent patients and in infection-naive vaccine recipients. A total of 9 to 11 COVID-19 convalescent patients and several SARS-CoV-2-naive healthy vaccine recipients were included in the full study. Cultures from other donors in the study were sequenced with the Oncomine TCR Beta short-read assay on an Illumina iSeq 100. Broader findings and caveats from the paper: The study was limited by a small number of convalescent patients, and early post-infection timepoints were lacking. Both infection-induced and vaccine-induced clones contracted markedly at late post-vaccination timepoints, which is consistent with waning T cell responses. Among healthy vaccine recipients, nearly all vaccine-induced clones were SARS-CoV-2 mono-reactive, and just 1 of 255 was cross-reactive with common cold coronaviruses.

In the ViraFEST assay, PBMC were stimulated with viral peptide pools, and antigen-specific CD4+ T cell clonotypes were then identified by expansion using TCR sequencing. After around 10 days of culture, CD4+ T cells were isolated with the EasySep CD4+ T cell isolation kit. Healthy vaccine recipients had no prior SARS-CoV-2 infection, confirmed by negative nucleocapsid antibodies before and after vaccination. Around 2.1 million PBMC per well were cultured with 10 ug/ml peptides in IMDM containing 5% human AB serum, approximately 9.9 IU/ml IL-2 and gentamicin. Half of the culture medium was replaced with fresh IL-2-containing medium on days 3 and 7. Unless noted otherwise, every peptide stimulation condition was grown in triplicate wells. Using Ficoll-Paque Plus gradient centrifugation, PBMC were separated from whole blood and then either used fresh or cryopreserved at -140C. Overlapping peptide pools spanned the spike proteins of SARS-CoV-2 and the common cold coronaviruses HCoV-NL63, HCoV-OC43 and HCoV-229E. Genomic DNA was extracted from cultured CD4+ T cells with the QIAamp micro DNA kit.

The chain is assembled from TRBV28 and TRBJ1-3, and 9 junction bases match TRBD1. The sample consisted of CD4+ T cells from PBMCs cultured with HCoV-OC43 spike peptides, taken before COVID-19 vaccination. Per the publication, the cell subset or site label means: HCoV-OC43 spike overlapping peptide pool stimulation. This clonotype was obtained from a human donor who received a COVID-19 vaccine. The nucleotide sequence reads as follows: TGTGCCAGCAGTGTCCGGACAGGGGCTAACTCTGGAAACACCATATATTTT. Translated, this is CASSVRTGANSGNTIYF.